This T cell receptor beta chain is from a study of post-analysis software for immune sequencing data. TCR beta cDNA libraries included unique molecular identifiers. Input of roughly 0.85 to 11 million T cells yielded around 460,000 cDNA molecules. Via MiXCR, TCRdb re-called the PCR reads, giving one row per CDR3 protein. Counted here are 750,000 to 950,000 distinct CDR3 sequences, approximately 50% occurring once; the ten biggest clones make up roughly 4.4%. The receptor was derived from a girl aged 10 to 17 with multiple sclerosis. Sequencing was done on a sample of blood.

CDR3 DNA: TGTGCCAGCAGCCGAGCCTATGAGCAGTTCTTC. Amino acid sequence: CASSRAYEQFF. The chain combines TRBV12-3 or TRBV12-4 with TRBJ2-1; D remains ambiguous. V lost 6 bases to trimming and J lost 8 bases, with 8 bases between them. The CDR3 runs 11 residues.